What follows are 5 T cell receptor beta chains derived from one specimen sequenced in a study of T cells in Graves' hyperthyroidism and ophthalmopathy. TCR beta CDR3 sequences were amplified from RNA transcripts. First-round RT-PCR targeting the TCR CDR3 was performed with the HTBI primer set. TCRdb re-called the multiplex PCR reads with MiXCR, one entry per CDR3 protein. The data hold about 350,000 distinct CDR3 sequences, with over 11% observed a single time. The sample was blood. The origin of the receptors is a woman in her 30s with Graves' hyperthyroidism.

At least ten counts were recorded for this clonotype. V is TRBV6-1 and J is TRBJ2-7; the match to TRBD2 covers 11 bases. There are 14 residues in the CDR3. V shed 5 bases and J 5 bases; nucleotides not matched to a gene: 5. Germline V gene lookup returns CDR1 MNHNS and CDR2 SASEGT. Here the CDR3 reads CASSIASGRHEQYF. The CDR3 DNA follows: TGTGCCAGCAGTATCGCTAGCGGGAGGCACGAGCAGTACTTC.

Remarks on this clonotype: A much more abundant neighbour one base away suggests this may be a read error. V gene TRBV2 combines with J gene TRBJ2-1, with a possible D match to TRBD2 (5 bases). Germline CDR1 SNHLY, CDR2 FYNNEI. The CDR3 length is 15 residues. Trimming took off 6 bases at V and 4 bases at J, with 16 bases between the two ends. CDR3 coding DNA: TGTGCCAGCAGGGATCGGACTTGCGGATACAATGAGCAGTTCTTC. This codes for CASRDRTCGYNEQFF.

At least ten counts were recorded for this clonotype. The V call is TRBV5-1, the J call TRBJ2-7; TRBD2 aligns across 12 bases. V gave up 4 bases and J gave up 5 bases; unmatched junction bases: 7. The germline V gene encodes CDR1 SGHRS and CDR2 YFSETQ. The CDR3 loop spans 15 amino acids. The CDR3 DNA reads TGCGCCAGCAGCCCGGAGACTAGCGGGAGAAACGAGCAGTACTTC. Its translation is CASSPETSGRNEQYF.

The count of this clonotype is one. The CDR3, as DNA: TGCGCCAGCAGTGTTAACTCCGGCGGCTACCAAGAGACCCAGTACTTC. This encodes CASSVNSGGYQETQYF. The V gene is TRBV5-1, the J gene TRBJ2-5; D is unclear. This CDR3 is 16 amino acids long. Germline assignment: CDR1 SGHRS and CDR2 YFSETQ. V dropped 5 bases and J dropped 0 bases, with 17 bases sitting between them. The entire variable domain, with the rest obtained from reference TRBV5-1 and TRBJ2-5, is as follows: KAGVTQTPRYLIKTRGQQVTLSCSPISGHRSVSWYQQTPGQGLQFLFEYFSETQRNKGNFPGRFSGRQFSNSRSEMNVSTLELGDSALYLCASSVNSGGYQETQYFGPGTRLLVL.

The J gene is TRBJ2-4, the V gene TRBV6-1; the match to TRBD1 covers 8 bases. The CDR3 is made up of 15 amino acids. CDR1 is MNHNS and CDR2 is SASEGT in the germline V gene. The V and J ends lost 5 bases and 7 bases, in that order; junction bases with no gene match: 10. In DNA, the CDR3 is TGTGCCAGCAGTTTAGGAGGACAGGGTGGCAACATTCAGTACTTC. Protein: CASSLGGQGGNIQYF.